The TCR beta chain described here comes from a study of cytomegalovirus exposure and HLA in healthy donors. Study information: Genotyping of more than 300 donors showed that roughly 83% belonged to the Caucasian-associated ancestry cluster. General observations from the study: A previous analysis found most TCR beta V segments productive roughly 87% or roughly 30% of the time. TCR beta chains associated with HLA were, in a later analysis, more clonally expanded than equally common others.

CDR1 and CDR2 (germline): SGHTA, FQGNSA. This CDR3 comprises 17 residues. This PCR relied on a set of 60 Vbeta primers and 13 Jbeta primers. Sequencing used immunoSEQ multiplex PCR; TCRdb keeps in-frame clones, though not all of them. The sample lists some 130,000 clones, 79% occurring once. Details on this clone: The target antigen is unknown. At one boundary the junction diverges from the germline segment, which might be a read error.

Input material: PBMCs. The chain joins TRBV7-2 to TRBJ2-3, with 11 bases fitting TRBD2. This TCR was sampled from a man younger than 30 in good health and CMV-seronegative. DNA of the CDR3: TGTGCCAGCAGCTTAGGCACTAGCGGGAGCGCCACAGGTACGCAGTATTTT. Translation gives CASSLGTSGSATGTQYF. Using reference TRBV7-2 and TRBJ2-3 for the parts outside the CDR3, the full variable domain is GAGVSQSPSNKVTEKGKDVELRCDPISGHTALYWYRQSLGQGLEFLIYFQGNSAPDKSGLPSDRFSAERTGGSVSTLTIQRTQQEDSAVYLCASSLGTSGSATGTQYFGPGTRLTVL.